A selection of T cell receptor beta chains follows, all from one sample in a study of T cell responses to AZD1222 COVID-19 vaccine. Profiled with immunoSEQ multiplex PCR; TCRdb holds only in-frame clones, not every one. The profile covers 200,000 or so clones, with roughly 93% appearing a single time and 0.95% to 1% taken by the ten largest. This specimen was peripheral blood, taken on day 0 of AZD1222 vaccination. These receptors came from an adult in good health. Each CDR3 is given with its conserved first and last residue. The D gene is left open where the match is weak. Part of the rows lack a size; the others show once, few, many or a class for expanded clones.

>-|TRBJ2-5|TRBV6-5|TRBD1
CASSYRTGWNQETQYF
TGTGCCAGCAGTTATAGGACAGGGTGGAACCAAGAGACCCAGTACTTC
>once|TRBJ2-7|TRBV9|TRBD1
CASSVGPHQDDRVIENEQYF
TGTGCCAGCAGCGTAGGGCCCCATCAAGATGACAGGGTGATTGAAAACGAGCAGTACTTC
>-|TRBJ1-5|TRBV4-3|TRBD1
CASSQVATGGPGQPQHF
TGCGCCAGCAGCCAAGTCGCTACAGGGGGCCCAGGTCAGCCCCAGCATTTT
>few|TRBJ1-4|TRBV6-1|-
CASSEATGRFNEKLFF
TGTGCCAGCAGTGAAGCGACGGGGAGGTTTAATGAAAAACTGTTTTTT
>-|TRBJ2-5|TRBV18|-
CASSPPYADLETQYF
TGTGCCAGCTCACCACCGTATGCCGATTTAGAGACCCAGTACTTC
>-|TRBJ2-7|TRBV14|-
CASSQKGGTAISYEQYF
TGTGCCAGCAGCCAAAAAGGCGGGACGGCCATCTCCTACGAGCAGTACTTC
>once|TRBJ2-3|TRBV18|-
CASSPYLDAIQDTDTQYF
TGTGCCAGCTCACCCTACCTTGATGCGATACAGGACACAGATACGCAGTATTTT
>-|TRBJ2-7|TRBV29-1|-
CSVEVSYEQYF
TGCAGCGTTGAGGTATCCTACGAGCAGTACTTC
>few|TRBJ2-2|TRBV27|TRBD2
CASRLGLGNTGELFF
TGTGCCAGCAGGTTGGGACTAGGAAACACCGGGGAGCTGTTTTTT
>-|TRBJ2-3|TRBV3-1/TRBV3-2|-
CASSPKGEPTSYF
TGTGCCAGCAGCCCAAAGGGCGAGCCGACGTCGTATTTT
>-|TRBJ2-1|TRBV6-5|-
CASSWGRSGEQFF
TGTGCCAGCAGTTGGGGCCGAAGCGGTGAGCAGTTCTTC
>-|TRBJ2-7|TRBV7-3|TRBD1
CASSLTGQPYEQYF
TGTGCCAGCAGCTTAACGGGACAGCCCTACGAGCAGTACTTC
>few|TRBJ1-1|TRBV7-9|-
CASSLGTVNTEAFF
TGTGCCAGCAGCTTAGGGACGGTGAACACTGAAGCTTTCTTT
>-|TRBJ1-1|TRBV4-2|TRBD1
CASSQDSTRPGQGSEAFF
TGTGCCAGCAGCCAAGATTCCACCCGGCCGGGACAGGGGTCGGAAGCTTTCTTT
>-|TRBJ1-3|TRBV2|-
CASRDTPGNTIYF
TGTGCCAGCAGAGACACCCCGGGAAACACCATATATTTT
>-|TRBJ2-5|TRBV27|-
CASRGAETQYF
TGTGCCAGCCGGGGGGCGGAGACCCAGTACTTC
>-|TRBJ2-7|TRBV6-7|TRBD2
CASLHSRTSKGDTYEQYF
TGTGCCAGCCTCCACTCTAGGACTAGCAAGGGGGATACCTACGAGCAGTACTTC
>-|TRBJ2-7|TRBV5-1|-
CASSPRGVYEQYF
TGCGCCAGCAGTCCCCGTGGGGTGTACGAGCAGTACTTC
>-|TRBJ2-1|TRBV6-2/TRBV6-3|-
CASSDFNEQFF
TGTGCCAGCAGTGACTTCAATGAGCAGTTCTTC
>-|TRBJ1-3|TRBV6-2/TRBV6-3|-
CASSYSYGNTIYF
TGTGCCAGCAGTTACTCTTATGGAAACACCATATATTTT
>-|TRBJ2-3|TRBV28|TRBD2
CASSFVGGRGTDTQYF
TGTGCCAGCAGTTTCGTCGGCGGGAGGGGCACAGATACGCAGTATTTT
>once|TRBJ2-1|TRBV27|TRBD2
CASSLAGPGNEQFF
TGTGCCAGCAGTCTAGCGGGACCAGGGAATGAGCAGTTCTTC
>-|TRBJ1-5|TRBV3-1/TRBV3-2|-
CASSQWVGNQPQHF
TGTGCCAGCAGCCAATGGGTGGGCAATCAGCCCCAGCATTTT
>-|TRBJ2-3|TRBV18|-
CASWGDTQYF
TGTGCCAGCTGGGGAGATACGCAGTATTTT
>few|TRBJ1-6|TRBV7-2|-
CASSSSPFITPLHF
TGTGCCAGCAGCTCCTCCCCCTTTATTACACCCCTCCACTTT
>-|TRBJ2-7|TRBV19|TRBD1
CASSGDRSSSYEQYF
TGTGCCAGTTCGGGGGACAGGTCCAGCTCCTACGAGCAGTACTTC
>-|TRBJ2-7|TRBV9|-
CASSVGLASEQYF
TGTGCCAGCAGCGTAGGCCTAGCAAGCGAGCAGTACTTC
>-|TRBJ1-1|TRBV15|-
CATSRDVTRQPGQAFF
TGTGCCACCAGCAGAGATGTTACGAGGCAACCGGGCCAAGCTTTCTTT
>-|TRBJ2-7|TRBV7-2|-
CASSLISHLSYEQYF
TGTGCCAGCAGCTTAATCTCACACCTTTCATACGAGCAGTACTTC
>-|TRBJ1-5|TRBV5-1|TRBD1
CASSLGTGGFINQPQHF
TGCGCCAGCAGCTTAGGGACAGGGGGCTTTATCAATCAGCCCCAGCATTTT
>-|TRBJ1-4|TRBV3-1/TRBV3-2|-
CASSRLQGPGATNEKLFF
TGTGCCAGCAGCCGCCTACAAGGGCCAGGGGCAACTAATGAAAAACTGTTTTTT
>-|TRBJ2-1|TRBV3-1/TRBV3-2|TRBD2
CASSQVTSGRWQFF
TGTGCCAGCAGCCAAGTGACTAGCGGGAGATGGCAGTTCTTC
>-|TRBJ2-7|TRBV29-1|-
CSVRGDDSSAWYEQYF
TGCAGCGTTCGCGGGGATGACAGCTCAGCATGGTACGAGCAGTACTTC
>-|TRBJ2-3|TRBV3-1/TRBV3-2|-
CASSQLYRERSGTDTQYF
TGTGCCAGCAGCCAACTCTACCGAGAGCGGAGTGGTACAGATACGCAGTATTTT
>-|TRBJ1-3|TRBV18|-
CASSPRGGLGSGNTIYF
TGTGCCAGCTCACCTCGCGGGGGGCTTGGTTCTGGAAACACCATATATTTT
>-|TRBJ2-2|TRBV2|-
CASSEGRGARTGELFF
TGTGCCAGCAGTGAAGGTAGGGGGGCGCGGACCGGGGAGCTGTTTTTT
>-|TRBJ2-5|TRBV3-1/TRBV3-2|TRBD1
CASSFRQGETQYF
TGTGCCAGCAGCTTCCGACAGGGAGAGACCCAGTACTTC
>-|TRBJ2-7|TRBV28|TRBD2
CASEGTSGTYEQYF
TGTGCCAGCGAAGGGACTAGCGGAACCTACGAGCAGTACTTC
>-|TRBJ2-1|TRBV11-2|-
CASSPDRVGRDEQFF
TGTGCCAGCAGCCCCGACCGTGTGGGTCGGGATGAGCAGTTCTTC
>-|TRBJ2-7|TRBV6-2/TRBV6-3|TRBD1
CASSGTGGYFEQYF
TGTGCCAGCAGTGGGACAGGGGGCTACTTCGAGCAGTACTTC
>few|TRBJ2-7|TRBV6-5|-
CATKGSLSAYEQYF
TGTGCCACCAAGGGATCGTTGTCCGCCTACGAGCAGTACTTC
>-|TRBJ1-1|TRBV7-2|-
CASSLGISGGPSAFF
TGTGCCAGCAGCCTAGGTATTAGTGGGGGACCCTCGGCTTTCTTT
>once|TRBJ2-6|TRBV3-1/TRBV3-2|-
CASSQVGGQVSGANVLTF
TGTGCCAGCAGCCAAGTGGGGGGGCAGGTCTCTGGGGCCAACGTCCTGACTTTC
>-|TRBJ2-7|TRBV9|TRBD1
CASSVGSGTGSYEQYF
TGTGCCAGCAGCGTAGGATCGGGGACAGGCTCCTACGAGCAGTACTTC
>once|TRBJ2-7|TRBV5-1|-
CASSLGPGRNEQYF
TGCGCCAGCAGCTTGGGTCCAGGGCGGAACGAGCAGTACTTC
>-|TRBJ2-7|TRBV14|TRBD2
CASSMGSGSAYEQYF
TGTGCCAGCAGCATGGGGAGCGGGAGTGCCTACGAGCAGTACTTC
>-|TRBJ2-3|TRBV25-1|-
CASSERGSHTDTQYF
TGTGCCAGCAGTGAAAGGGGGTCGCACACAGATACGCAGTATTTT
>-|TRBJ2-7|TRBV7-2|-
CASSLDRIYEQYF
TGTGCCAGCAGCTTAGATCGGATATACGAGCAGTACTTC
>-|TRBJ2-3|TRBV29-1|TRBD1
CSVAGTGGGDTQYF
TGCAGCGTAGCCGGGACAGGGGGCGGAGATACGCAGTATTTT
>-|TRBJ2-7|TRBV5-4|TRBD1
CASSRDRGGYEQYF
TGTGCCAGCAGCCGGGACAGGGGGGGATACGAGCAGTACTTC
>-|TRBJ2-1|TRBV11-2|-
CASSSLGTGDFNEQFF
TGTGCCAGCAGCTCATTAGGTACAGGAGATTTCAATGAGCAGTTCTTC
>-|TRBJ2-7|TRBV7-2|-
CASSRSLIYEQYF
TGTGCCAGCAGCCGTAGCCTAATCTACGAGCAGTACTTC
>-|TRBJ2-3|TRBV2|TRBD2
CASRARTSGSATDTQYF
TGTGCCAGCAGAGCACGGACTAGCGGGAGTGCTACAGATACGCAGTATTTT
>-|TRBJ1-6|TRBV2|TRBD1
CASSDFSRQGDSPLHF
TGTGCCAGCAGTGACTTTTCGCGACAGGGAGATTCACCCCTCCACTTT
>-|TRBJ1-5|TRBV6-6|TRBD1
CASSRPGQRSNQPQHF
TGTGCCAGCAGCCGCCCGGGACAGAGAAGCAATCAGCCCCAGCATTTT
>-|TRBJ2-7|TRBV7-2|TRBD1
CASSLVPPGQGYEQYF
TGTGCCAGCAGCTTAGTACCTCCGGGACAGGGTTACGAGCAGTACTTC
>-|TRBJ2-3|TRBV19|TRBD2
CASSKLAGGITDTQYF
TGTGCCAGTAGTAAACTAGCGGGGGGCATCACAGATACGCAGTATTTT
>-|TRBJ1-6|TRBV10-1|-
CASSDTENSPLHF
TGCGCCAGCAGTGACACGGAGAATTCACCCCTCCACTTT
>-|TRBJ1-5|TRBV7-2|-
CASSLSNQPQHF
TGTGCCAGCAGCCTTAGCAATCAGCCCCAGCATTTT